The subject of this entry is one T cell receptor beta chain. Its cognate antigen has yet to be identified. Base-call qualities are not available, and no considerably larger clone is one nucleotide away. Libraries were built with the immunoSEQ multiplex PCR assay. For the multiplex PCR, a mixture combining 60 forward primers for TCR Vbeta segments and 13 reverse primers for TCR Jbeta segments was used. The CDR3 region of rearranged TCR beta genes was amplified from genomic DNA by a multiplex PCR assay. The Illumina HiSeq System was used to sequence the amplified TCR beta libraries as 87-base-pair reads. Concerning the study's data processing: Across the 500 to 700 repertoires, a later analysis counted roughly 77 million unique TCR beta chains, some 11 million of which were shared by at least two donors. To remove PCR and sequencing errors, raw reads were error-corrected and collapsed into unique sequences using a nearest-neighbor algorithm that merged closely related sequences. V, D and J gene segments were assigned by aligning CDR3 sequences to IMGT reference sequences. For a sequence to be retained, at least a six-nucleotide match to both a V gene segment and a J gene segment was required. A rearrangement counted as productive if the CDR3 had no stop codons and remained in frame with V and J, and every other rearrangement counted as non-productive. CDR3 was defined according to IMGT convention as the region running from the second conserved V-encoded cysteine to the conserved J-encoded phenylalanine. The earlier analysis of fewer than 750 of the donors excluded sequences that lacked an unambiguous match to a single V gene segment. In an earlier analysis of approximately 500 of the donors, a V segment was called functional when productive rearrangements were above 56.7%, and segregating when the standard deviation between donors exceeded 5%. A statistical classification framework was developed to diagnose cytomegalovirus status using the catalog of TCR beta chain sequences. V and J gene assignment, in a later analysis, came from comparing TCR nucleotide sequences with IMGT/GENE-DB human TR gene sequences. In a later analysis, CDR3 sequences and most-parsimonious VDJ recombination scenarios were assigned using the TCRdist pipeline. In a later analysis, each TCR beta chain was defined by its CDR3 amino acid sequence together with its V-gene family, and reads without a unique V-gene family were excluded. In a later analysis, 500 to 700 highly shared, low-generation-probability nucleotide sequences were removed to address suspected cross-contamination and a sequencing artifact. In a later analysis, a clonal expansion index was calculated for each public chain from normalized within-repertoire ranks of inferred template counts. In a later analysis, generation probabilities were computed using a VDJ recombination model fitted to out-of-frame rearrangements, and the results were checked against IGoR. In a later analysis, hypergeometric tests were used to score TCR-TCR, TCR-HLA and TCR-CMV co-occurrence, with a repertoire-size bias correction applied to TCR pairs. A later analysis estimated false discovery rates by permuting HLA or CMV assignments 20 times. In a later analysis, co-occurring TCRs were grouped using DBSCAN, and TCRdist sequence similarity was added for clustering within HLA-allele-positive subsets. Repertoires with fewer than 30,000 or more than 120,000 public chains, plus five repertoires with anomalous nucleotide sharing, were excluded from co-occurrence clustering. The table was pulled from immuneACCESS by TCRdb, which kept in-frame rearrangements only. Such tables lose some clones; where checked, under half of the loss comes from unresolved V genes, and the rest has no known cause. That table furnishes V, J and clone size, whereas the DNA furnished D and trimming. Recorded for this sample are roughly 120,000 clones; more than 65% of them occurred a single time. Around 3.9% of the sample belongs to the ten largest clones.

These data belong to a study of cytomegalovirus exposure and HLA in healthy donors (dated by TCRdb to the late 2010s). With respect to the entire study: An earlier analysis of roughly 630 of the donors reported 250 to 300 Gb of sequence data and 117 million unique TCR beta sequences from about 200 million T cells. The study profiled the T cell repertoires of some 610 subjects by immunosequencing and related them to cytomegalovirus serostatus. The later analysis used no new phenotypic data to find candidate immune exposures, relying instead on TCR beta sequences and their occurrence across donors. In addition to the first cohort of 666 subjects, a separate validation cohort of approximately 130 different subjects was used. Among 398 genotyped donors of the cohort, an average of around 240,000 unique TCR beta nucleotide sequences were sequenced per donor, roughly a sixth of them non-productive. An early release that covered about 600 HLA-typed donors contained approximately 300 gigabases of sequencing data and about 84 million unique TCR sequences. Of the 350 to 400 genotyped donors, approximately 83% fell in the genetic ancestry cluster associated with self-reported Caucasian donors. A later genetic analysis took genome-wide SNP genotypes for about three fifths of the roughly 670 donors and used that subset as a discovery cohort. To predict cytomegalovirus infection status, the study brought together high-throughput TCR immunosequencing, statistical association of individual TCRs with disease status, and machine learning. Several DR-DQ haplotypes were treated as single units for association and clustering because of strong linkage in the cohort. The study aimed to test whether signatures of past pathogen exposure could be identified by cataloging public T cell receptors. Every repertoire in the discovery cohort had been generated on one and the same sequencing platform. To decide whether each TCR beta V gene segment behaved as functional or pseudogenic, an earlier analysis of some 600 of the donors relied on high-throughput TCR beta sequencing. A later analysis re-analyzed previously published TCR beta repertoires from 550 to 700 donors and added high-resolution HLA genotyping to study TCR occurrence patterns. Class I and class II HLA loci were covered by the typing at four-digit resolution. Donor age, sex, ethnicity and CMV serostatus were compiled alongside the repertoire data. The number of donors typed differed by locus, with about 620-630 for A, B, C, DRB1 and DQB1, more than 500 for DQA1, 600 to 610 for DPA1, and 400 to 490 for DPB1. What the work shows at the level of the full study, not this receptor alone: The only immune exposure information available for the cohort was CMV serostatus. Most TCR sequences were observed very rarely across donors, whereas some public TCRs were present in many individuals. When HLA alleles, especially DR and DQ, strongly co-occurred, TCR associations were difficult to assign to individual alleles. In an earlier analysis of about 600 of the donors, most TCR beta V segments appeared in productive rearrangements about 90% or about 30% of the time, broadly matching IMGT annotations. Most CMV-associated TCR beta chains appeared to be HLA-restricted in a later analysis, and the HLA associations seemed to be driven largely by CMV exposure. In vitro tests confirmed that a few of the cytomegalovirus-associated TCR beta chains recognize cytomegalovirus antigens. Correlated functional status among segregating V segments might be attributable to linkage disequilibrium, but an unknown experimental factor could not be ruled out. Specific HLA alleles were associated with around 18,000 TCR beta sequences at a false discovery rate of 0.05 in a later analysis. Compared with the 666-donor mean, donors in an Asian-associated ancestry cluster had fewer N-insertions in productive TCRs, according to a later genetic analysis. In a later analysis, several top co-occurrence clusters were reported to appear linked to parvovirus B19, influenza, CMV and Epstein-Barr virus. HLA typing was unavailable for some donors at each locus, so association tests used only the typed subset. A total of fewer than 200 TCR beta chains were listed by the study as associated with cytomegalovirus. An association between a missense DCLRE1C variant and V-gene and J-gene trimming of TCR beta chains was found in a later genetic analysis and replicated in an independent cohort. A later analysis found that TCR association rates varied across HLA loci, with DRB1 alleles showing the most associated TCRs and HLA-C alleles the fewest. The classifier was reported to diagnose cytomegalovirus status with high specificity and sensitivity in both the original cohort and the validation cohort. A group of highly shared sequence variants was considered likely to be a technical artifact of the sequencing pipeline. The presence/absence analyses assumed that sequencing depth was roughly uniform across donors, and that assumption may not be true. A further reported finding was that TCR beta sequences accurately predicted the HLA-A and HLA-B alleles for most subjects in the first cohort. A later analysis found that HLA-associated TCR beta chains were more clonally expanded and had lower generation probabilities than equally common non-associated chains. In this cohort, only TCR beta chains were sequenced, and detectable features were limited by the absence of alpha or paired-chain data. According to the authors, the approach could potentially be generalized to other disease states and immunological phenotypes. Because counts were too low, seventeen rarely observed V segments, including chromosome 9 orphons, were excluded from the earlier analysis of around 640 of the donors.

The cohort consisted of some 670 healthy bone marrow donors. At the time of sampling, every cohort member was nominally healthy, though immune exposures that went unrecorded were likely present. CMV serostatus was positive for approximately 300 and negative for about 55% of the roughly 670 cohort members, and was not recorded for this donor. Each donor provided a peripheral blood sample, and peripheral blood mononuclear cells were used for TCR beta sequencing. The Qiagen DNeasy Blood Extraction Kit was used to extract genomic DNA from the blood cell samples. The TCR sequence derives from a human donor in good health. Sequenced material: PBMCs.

The DNA sequence follows: TGTGCCAGCAGCTTAGCCGGTCTGGCAGGGGCTATGAACACTGAAGCTTTCTTT. It encodes CASSLAGLAGAMNTEAFF. Recombination linked TRBV7-9 to TRBJ1-1; the best D guess is TRBD1, with 6 bases matching. Deletion took 0 bases off V and 0 bases off J, with a span of 17 bases between the germline ends. CDR1 and CDR2, looked up from the germline V gene (reference sequence), are SEHNR and FQNEAQ. From the cysteine through the phenylalanine, the CDR3 covers 18 amino acids. The entry retains the CDR3 DNA only, 54 bases that are in frame from base 1.